These T cell receptor beta chains were read from a single sample in a study of CD8 T cells in Susac syndrome. TCRdb reprocessed the immunoSEQ multiplex PCR reads via MiXCR and lists one record per CDR3 protein. The profile shows fewer than 85,000 distinct CDR3 sequences, approximately 93% of them singletons. Material: CD8+ T cells from PBMCs. The receptors were gathered from a human donor with Susac syndrome. CDR3s include the opening cysteine and the closing phenylalanine or tryptophan. A D gene is named only where the DNA matches it firmly. Clone size appears in some rows only: once, few, many, or a class for an expanded clone.

NA | NA | TRBJ2-7 | TRBV29-1 | TGCAGCGTTGTCGGCGGGGACCGCCTCTCCTACGAGCAGTACTTC | CSVVGGDRLSYEQYF
NA | NA | TRBJ2-7 | TRBV11-2 | TGTGCCAGCGGATCACCACTAAAGAGACCTTACGAGCAGTACTTC | CASGSPLKRPYEQYF
once | TRBD1 | TRBJ2-3 | TRBV9 | TGTGCCAGCAGCGCACAGGGGCCCCGCACAGATACGCAGTATTTT | CASSAQGPRTDTQYF
NA | NA | TRBJ2-3 | TRBV11-2 | TGTGCCAGCAGCTTGGGGATTTCAGATACGCAGTATTTT | CASSLGISDTQYF
NA | NA | TRBJ1-1 | TRBV24-1 | TGTGCCACCAGTGCAAGGGGTACTGAAGCTTTCTTT | CATSARGTEAFF
NA | TRBD1 | TRBJ1-5 | TRBV6-2/TRBV6-3 | TGTGCCAGCAGTTACCTGACAGGGGGCCGCGGCAATCAGCCCCAGCATTTT | CASSYLTGGRGNQPQHF
NA | TRBD1 | TRBJ2-5 | TRBV6-5 | TGTGCCAGCAGGAAACAGACAGGGGCAGAGACCCAGTACTTC | CASRKQTGAETQYF
NA | NA | TRBJ1-1 | TRBV28 | TGTGCCAGCAGACATTTCGAAGCTTTCTTT | CASRHFEAFF
NA | NA | TRBJ2-7 | TRBV28 | TGTGCCAGCACTCCTGTGGGGTCATACGAGCAGTACTTC | CASTPVGSYEQYF
NA | NA | TRBJ1-1 | TRBV7-9 | TGTGCCAGCAGGGTGGGGGGGACTGAAGCTTTCTTT | CASRVGGTEAFF
once | TRBD1 | TRBJ1-2 | TRBV7-3 | TGTGCCAGCGCCCGAGCCCAGGGGGCACGCGGCTACACCTTC | CASARAQGARGYTF
NA | NA | TRBJ2-1 | TRBV29-1 | TGCAGCGTTGACCAATCCTCCTACAATGAGCAGTTCTTC | CSVDQSSYNEQFF
NA | NA | TRBJ1-2 | TRBV4-1 | TGCGCCAGCAGCCAAGATTTGGGGGTAAAGGACACCTTC | CASSQDLGVKDTF
once | NA | TRBJ2-7 | TRBV9 | TGTGCCAGCAGCGTAGGAGGGCTTAGCTCCTACGAGCAGTACTTC | CASSVGGLSSYEQYF
NA | NA | TRBJ1-5 | TRBV12-3/TRBV12-4 | TGTGCCAGCAGAACAGGGATTAGCAATCAGCCCCAGCATTTT | CASRTGISNQPQHF
NA | NA | TRBJ2-1 | TRBV2 | TGTGCCAGCAGCACGGGCCCCGGGAATGAGCAGTTCTTC | CASSTGPGNEQFF
NA | TRBD1 | TRBJ2-1 | TRBV7-6 | TGTGCCAGCAGCTTCGGGACAGGGTCTCCCGCGGAGCAGTTCTTC | CASSFGTGSPAEQFF
NA | NA | TRBJ1-4 | TRBV12-3/TRBV12-4 | TGTGCCAGCACTCAGGGGACACGCCAGGAAAAACTGTTTTTT | CASTQGTRQEKLFF
NA | NA | TRBJ1-4 | TRBV5-4 | TGTGCCAGCAGCTTGCAGGGTTGGGCAACTAATGAAAAACTGTTTTTT | CASSLQGWATNEKLFF
NA | TRBD2 | TRBJ2-1 | TRBV9 | TGTGCCAGCAGCCTTAGCGGGGGGGCCTACAATGAGCAGTTCTTC | CASSLSGGAYNEQFF
NA | TRBD1 | TRBJ2-1 | TRBV7-9 | TGTGCCAGCAGCCTCCTCCGGGACAGGTACAATGAGCAGTTCTTC | CASSLLRDRYNEQFF
NA | TRBD2 | TRBJ2-7 | TRBV29-1 | TGCAGCGTTTCCGGGGGGGAGACCTACGAGCAGTACTTC | CSVSGGETYEQYF
NA | NA | TRBJ2-2 | TRBV9 | TGTGCCAGCAGCCGGGGGAACACCGGGGAGCTGTTTTTT | CASSRGNTGELFF